This entry concerns a single TCR beta chain. The data were produced by immunoSEQ multiplex PCR, yet TCRdb's version contains in-frame clones alone and is incomplete. The sample has about 510,000 clones; about four fifths are singletons. Trimming left V 5 bases short and J 4 bases short, with 17 bases between. The CDR3 loop spans 15 amino acids. In germline, CDR1 is MDHEN, CDR2 SYDVKM. This entry belongs to a study of shared clonotypes between healthy human individuals. Sequencing was carried out using PBMCs. The chain is built from TRBV28 and TRBJ1-2; D unresolved. This sequence was found in a woman in her thirties or forties in good health. Some clones in this sample may be carry-over from other donors' samples. The CDR3 loop reads CASSRQVARRYGYTF. The CDR3, as DNA: TGTGCCAGCAGTCGTCAGGTGGCCCGACGCTATGGCTACACCTTC.